This T cell receptor beta chain was profiled in a study of T cell responses to AZD1222 COVID-19 vaccine (dated by TCRdb to about 2021). Regarding the research as a whole: AZD1222 recipients with second doses at about 4 weeks or about 12 weeks were pooled, because spike-specific TCR depth and breadth did not differ between schedules. A total of approximately 240 trial participants underwent TCR sequencing, of whom nearly 210 received two doses of AZD1222 and about 26 received two doses of the MenACWY control vaccine. Trial participants were enrolled into age subgroups of 18-55, 56-69 and 70-plus years, which contained approximately 150, 30 and 60 TCR-sequenced participants, respectively. Study-level results and caveats: Most participants were white British and females outnumbered males, and the authors suggested that clonal diversity may have been underestimated. CD4 TCRs associated with the vaccine covered the entire spike protein, and the dominant responses were in regions 160-218 and 743-854. Epitopes outside the regions mutated in the B.1.351 and B.1.1.7 variants were reportedly recognized by nearly half of the unique spike-specific TCRs. The 56-69-year group was small, and its depth increase did not reach significance, likely because of low power. Because no samples from the day 14 peak response were available, repertoires could be characterized only after the peak T cell response. After two AZD1222 doses, spike-specific TCR breadth and depth were significantly higher than at day 0 and than in MenACWY recipients. Conclusions about previously exposed vaccinees are limited because only 6 or 7 AZD1222 recipients were SARS-CoV-2 seropositive at baseline.

The cysteine opens and the phenylalanine closes a CDR3 of 16 amino acids. The CDR3 DNA has 48 bases and is translated from base 1. Via the germline V gene, CDR1 is SGHTA and CDR2 FQGNSA. The junction shows trimming of 3 bases on V and 4 bases on J, plus 19 bases between the germline ends. The label giving this sample's time point can be read as: baseline before first vaccination. The vaccinee samples were drawn from two UK trials, COV001 and COV002, one of which was a single-blind randomized controlled phase 2/3 trial testing AZD1222 (ChAdOx1 nCoV-19) in healthy adults. For TCRbeta chain sequencing, PBMC samples from trial participants were taken at day 0 and at day 28 after the second dose. The CDR3 regions of human TCRbeta chains were analyzed by immunosequencing. Regarding the original processing steps: TCRs in the repertoires were matched against a reference library of SARS-CoV-2-specific TCRs that had been generated with the MIRA antigen-specificity platform. Breadth was defined as the fraction of unique TCRs that were SARS-CoV-2-associated, and depth was defined as the fraction of total T cells that were SARS-CoV-2-associated. Using the MIRA data, each spike-specific TCR was mapped to the spike region that the TCR reacts to and placed in a CD4 or CD8 class. Log10-transformed breadth and depth values were compared by one-way ANOVA with Sidak's multiple comparisons tests. This immuneACCESS table, as held by TCRdb, lists in-frame sequences with V and J called but not all clones. Of the missing ones, under half trace to an unresolved V gene in checked studies; the others have no known cause. D and trimming come from the DNA, and the V and J calls and clone size come from that table. The table for this sample lists around 100,000 clones; 80% to 90% of them were counted only once. The leading ten clones occupy roughly 6.5% of the sample.

Regarding this clone: What antigen it recognizes has not been identified. Base qualities were left out, and no much larger clone turns up one base away.

The sample consisted of peripheral blood, taken on day 0 of AZD1222 vaccination. The chain uses TRBV7-2 and TRBJ2-7; possibly the D gene is TRBD2, per 6 matching bases. The TCR comes from an adult in good health. The CDR3 protein: CASSFFQLAGNYEQYF. The nucleotide sequence reads as follows: TGTGCCAGCAGCTTTTTTCAGTTGGCGGGAAATTACGAGCAGTACTTC.